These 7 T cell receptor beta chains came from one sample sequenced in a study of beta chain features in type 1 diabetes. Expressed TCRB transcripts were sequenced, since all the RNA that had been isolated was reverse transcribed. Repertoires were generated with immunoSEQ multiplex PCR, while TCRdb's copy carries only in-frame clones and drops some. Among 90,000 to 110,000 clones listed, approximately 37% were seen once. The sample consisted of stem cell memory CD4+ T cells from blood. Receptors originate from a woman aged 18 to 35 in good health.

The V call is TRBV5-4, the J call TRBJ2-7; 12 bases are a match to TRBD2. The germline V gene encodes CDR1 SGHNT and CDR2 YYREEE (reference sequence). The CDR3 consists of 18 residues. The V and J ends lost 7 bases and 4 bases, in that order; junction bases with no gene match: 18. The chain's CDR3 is CASPPPPATSGSGYEQYF. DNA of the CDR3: TGTGCCAGCCCACCGCCCCCAGCGACTAGCGGGAGCGGTTACGAGCAGTACTTC.

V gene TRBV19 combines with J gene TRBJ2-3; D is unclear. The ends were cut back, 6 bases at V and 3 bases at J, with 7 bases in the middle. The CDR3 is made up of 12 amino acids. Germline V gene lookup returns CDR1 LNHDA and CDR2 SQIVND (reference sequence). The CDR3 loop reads CASRAVTDTQYF. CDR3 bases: TGTGCCAGTAGGGCCGTAACAGATACGCAGTATTTT.

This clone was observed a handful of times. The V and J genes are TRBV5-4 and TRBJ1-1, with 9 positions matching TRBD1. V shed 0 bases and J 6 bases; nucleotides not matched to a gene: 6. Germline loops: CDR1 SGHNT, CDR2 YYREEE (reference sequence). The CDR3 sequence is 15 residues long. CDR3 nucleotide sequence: TGTGCCAGCAGCTTGGAAGGACAGGGGTTGCCTGAAGCTTTCTTT. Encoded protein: CASSLEGQGLPEAFF.

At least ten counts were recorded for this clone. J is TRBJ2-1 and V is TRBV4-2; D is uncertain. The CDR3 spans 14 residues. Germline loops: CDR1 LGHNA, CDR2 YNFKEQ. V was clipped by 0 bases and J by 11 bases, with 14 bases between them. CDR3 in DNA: TGTGCCAGCAGCCAAGATGTTCAGCGTCCTCAGCAGTTCTTC. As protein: CASSQDVQRPQQFF.

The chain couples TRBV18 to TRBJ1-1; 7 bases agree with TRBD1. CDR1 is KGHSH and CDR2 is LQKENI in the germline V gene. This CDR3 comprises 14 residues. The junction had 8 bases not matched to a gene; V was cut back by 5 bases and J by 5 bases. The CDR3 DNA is TGTGCCAGCTCAGGGAACCACAGGGGAACTGAAGCTTTCTTT. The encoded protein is CASSGNHRGTEAFF.

CDR3 DNA sequence: TGTGCCATCTTGAGGGGGACGCCCACAACGAACACTGAAGCTTTCTTT. Translation gives CAILRGTPTTNTEAFF. The chain is built from TRBV2 and TRBJ1-1; a possible D gene is TRBD1 (6 bases). This CDR3 contains 16 residues. Germline CDR1 reads SNHLY; CDR2 reads FYNNEI. V shed 10 bases and J shed 1 base, with 22 bases lying between them.

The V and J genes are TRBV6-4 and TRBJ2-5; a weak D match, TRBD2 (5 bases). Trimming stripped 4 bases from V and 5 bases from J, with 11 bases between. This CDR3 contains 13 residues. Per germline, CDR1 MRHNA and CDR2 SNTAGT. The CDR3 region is CASSASERETQYF. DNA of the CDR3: TGTGCCAGCAGTGCTTCCGAGCGGGAGACCCAGTACTTC.